What follows are 17 T cell receptor beta chains derived from one specimen sequenced in a study of identical twins. TCRdb reprocessed the 5' RACE reads via MiXCR and lists one record per CDR3 protein. The data contain approximately 1.8 million distinct CDR3 sequences, around a third of them singletons. Sequencing was carried out using cord blood. The receptors originated from a newborn girl in good health.

This clonotype was seen more than once but under ten times. The V call is TRBV24-1, the J call TRBJ2-1, with 13 bases that match TRBD2. Germline V gene sequence: CDR1 KGHDR, CDR2 SFDVKD. This CDR3 contains 15 residues. Trimming removed 5 bases from V and 10 bases from J; junction bases left unmatched: 7. CDR3 nucleotide sequence: TGTGCCACCAGTGTAGGGACTAGCGGGATGAACGAGCAGTTCTTC. Protein: CATSVGTSGMNEQFF.

The chain couples TRBV24-1 to TRBJ2-2, with 10 positions matching TRBD1. Unmatched junction bases numbered 8, after V lost 4 bases and J lost 7 bases. This CDR3 is built from 16 residues. In germline, CDR1 is KGHDR, CDR2 SFDVKD. The CDR3: CATSDPSTGGGGELFF. The CDR3 DNA follows: TGTGCCACCAGTGACCCTTCGACAGGGGGCGGCGGGGAGCTGTTTTTT.

The chain joins TRBV4-1 to TRBJ2-7, with 11 bases fitting TRBD1. The CDR3 totals 16 residues. The V and J ends lost 1 base and 7 bases, in that order; junction bases with no gene match: 9. CDR1 MGHRA and CDR2 YSYEKL come from the germline V gene. The CDR3 nucleotides read TGCGCCAGCAGCCAAGCTTGGACAGGGGGCGTCGATGAGCAGTACTTC. Translating it yields CASSQAWTGGVDEQYF.

J is TRBJ2-2 and V is TRBV19; TRBD2 matches 7 bases. The J segment lost 7 bases and the V segment lost 10 bases, leaving 9 bases of the junction unmatched. The CDR3 totals 13 residues. In germline, CDR1 is LNHDA, CDR2 SQIVND (reference sequence). The CDR3 DNA is TGTGCCACCTGGGGAGGGTTTGGCGGGGAGCTGTTTTTT. Amino acid sequence: CATWGGFGGELFF. The entire variable domain, with the rest obtained from reference TRBV19 and TRBJ2-2, is as follows: DGGITQSPKYLFRKEGQNVTLSCEQNLNHDAMYWYRQDPGQGLRLIYYSQIVNDFQKGDIAEGYSVSREKKESFPLTVTSAQKNPTAFYLCATWGGFGGELFFGEGSRLTVL.

V is TRBV6-6 and J is TRBJ1-3; unclear D gene. Germline V gene sequence: CDR1 MNHNY, CDR2 SVGAGI (reference sequence). The CDR3 has 16 residues. Deletions cut 6 bases from V and 2 bases from J, with 17 bases between. The CDR3 DNA reads as TGTGCCAGCAGGATGGATAGGGTTATTGCTGGAAACACCATATATTTT. Its protein is CASRMDRVIAGNTIYF.

The rearrangement links TRBV29-1 to TRBJ1-5, with 8 nucleotides matching TRBD1. The CDR3 is made up of 12 amino acids. Germline CDR1 reads SQVTM; CDR2 reads ANQGSEA. V trimming: 6 bases; J trimming: 6 bases; junction bases outside the gene matches: 4. CDR3 loop: CSVRGQGQPQHF. The DNA of the CDR3 is TGCAGCGTGAGAGGACAGGGTCAGCCCCAGCATTTT.

J is TRBJ2-2 and V is TRBV12-3 or TRBV12-4, with 13 nucleotides matching TRBD2. This CDR3 has 18 residues. The junction had 9 bases not matched to a gene; V was cut back by 5 bases and J by 3 bases. The CDR3 spells CASSVTSGRALYTGELFF. For the CDR3, the DNA is TGTGCCAGCAGTGTTACTAGCGGGAGGGCCCTTTACACCGGGGAGCTGTTTTTT.

This clonotype was recorded a few times. The chain has TRBV5-6 and TRBJ2-5; TRBD2 matches at 14 bases. Germline trimming cut 4 bases from V and 0 bases from J; bases unmatched to any gene: 5. Germline V gene data show CDR1 as SGHDT and CDR2 as YYEEEE. The length of the CDR3 is 17 residues. CDR3 region: CASSGTSGGPYQETQYF. The CDR3 coding sequence is TGTGCCAGCAGCGGGACTAGCGGGGGACCGTACCAAGAGACCCAGTACTTC.

This sequence joins TRBV3-1 and TRBJ1-2; D may be TRBD1 (6 bases). The CDR3 totals 16 residues. V was pared by 4 bases and J by 7 bases, with 22 bases between. From germline, CDR1 is LGHDT and CDR2 YNNKEL (reference sequence). For the CDR3, the DNA is TGTGCCAGCAGCCGAGAGCGTGTGAGGGGGGATTCTGGCTACACCTTC. Translated: CASSRERVRGDSGYTF.

The chain joins TRBV27 to TRBJ1-2; D unresolved. Germline V gene sequence: CDR1 MNHEY, CDR2 SMNVEV (reference sequence). The CDR3 is made up of 14 amino acids. The V end lost 4 bases, the J end lost 1 base, and 10 bases lay between the germline ends. CDR3 region: CASSSWGGNYGYTF. As DNA, the CDR3 is TGTGCCAGCAGTTCTTGGGGAGGTAACTATGGCTACACCTTC.

The chain employs TRBV5-1 and TRBJ1-1; 8 bases map to TRBD1. Germline values: CDR1 SGHRS, CDR2 YFSETQ. The CDR3 is made up of 14 amino acids. V dropped 2 bases and J dropped 3; count of bases not matched to a gene: 3. The CDR3 nucleotides read TGCGCCAGCAGCTTCAGGGGGCCCCACACTGAAGCTTTCTTT. Translated: CASSFRGPHTEAFF.

Turning to this clonotype: With a much larger clone just one base away, this may be a read error. This sequence joins TRBV29-1 and TRBJ2-1, with D possibly being TRBD2 (5 bases). Trimming removed 7 bases at V and 1 base at J, with 17 bases between. This CDR3 has 15 residues. From germline, CDR1 is SQVTM and CDR2 ANQGSEA. CDR3 amino acids: CSGAEWGVSYNEQFF. In DNA, the CDR3 is TGCAGCGGGGCGGAGTGGGGAGTTTCCTACAATGAGCAGTTCTTC.

In this sample, this clonotype turned up a few times. The chain uses TRBV27 and TRBJ1-5; TRBD1 might be the D (5 bases). The germline V gene encodes CDR1 MNHEY and CDR2 SMNVEV (reference sequence). The V end was cut by 2 bases, the J end by 4 bases, with 9 bases between. The CDR3 has 14 residues. In DNA, the CDR3 is TGTGCCAGCAGTTTAATGAGGGGTAATCAGCCCCAGCATTTT. This gives the protein CASSLMRGNQPQHF.

This clonotype was seen only a few times. This CDR3 reads CSASRGALYEQYF. CDR3 DNA: TGCAGTGCTTCGCGGGGGGCGCTCTACGAGCAGTACTTC. V usage is TRBV20-1 and J usage is TRBJ2-7, with 8 bases matching TRBD2. This CDR3 is 13 amino acids long. V shed 5 bases, J shed 3 bases, and the junction held 6 bases outside the gene matches. The germline CDR1 and CDR2 sequences are DFQATT and SNEGSKA (reference sequence).

This clonotype was detected a few times. V is TRBV4-1 and J is TRBJ2-3; D remains unclear. The length of the CDR3 is 16 residues. Trimming pared 1 base from V and 3 bases from J, leaving 14 bases between. CDR1 MGHRA and CDR2 YSYEKL come from the germline V gene. CDR3 bases: TGCGCCAGCAGCCAAGGTCTTGGATTGGGAACAGATACGCAGTATTTT. Its translation is CASSQGLGLGTDTQYF.

The chain couples TRBV2 to TRBJ2-1, with TRBD2 matching 7 bases. Germline loops: CDR1 SNHLY, CDR2 FYNNEI. The V segment lost 7 bases and the J segment 1 base; nucleotides outside the gene matches: 4. The CDR3 is made up of 14 amino acids. Written as DNA, the CDR3 is TGTGCCAGCAATTGGGGAGGGTCCTACAATGAGCAGTTCTTC. The encoded protein is CASNWGGSYNEQFF.

The rearrangement joins TRBV6-1 to TRBJ1-2; D perhaps matches TRBD1 (5 bases). The V end was cut by 4 bases, the J end by 6 bases, with 12 bases between. The CDR3 extends over 13 amino acids. Germline V gene data show CDR1 as MNHNS and CDR2 as SASEGT. The CDR3 protein is CASSAGTLDGYTF. CDR3 DNA: TGTGCCAGCAGTGCCGGGACGTTAGATGGCTACACCTTC.